One sample yielded the 26 T cell receptor beta chains listed below, sequenced in a study of OX40 agonist ivuxolimab in advanced cancers. The repertoire was sequenced with immunoSEQ multiplex PCR; TCRdb's copy has only in-frame clones and lacks some. The table lists 94,000 or so clones, about 80% of them singletons. This specimen consisted of CD4+ or CD8+ T cells sorted from blood, obtained in a trial of the OX40 agonist ivuxolimab. The receptors were sampled from an adult with an advanced solid tumor such as melanoma, head and neck, liver or kidney cancer.

This chain links TRBV18 with TRBJ1-1; the D is unclear. This CDR3 region has 13 residues. Germline-derived CDR1 and CDR2 are KGHSH and LQKENI. V was cut by 3 bases and J by 8 bases, with 13 bases left in between. The CDR3 DNA follows: TGTGCCAGCTCACCTCCGGGAGCGGCCGAAGCTTTCTTT. Translation: CASSPPGAAEAFF.

The chain is built from TRBV11-2 and TRBJ2-1, with 11 bases aligning to TRBD2. This CDR3 is 17 amino acids long. Germline assignment: CDR1 SGHAT and CDR2 FQNNGV. V was clipped by 4 bases and J by 4 bases; unmatched bases: 9. CDR3 protein: CASSSQIAGGPYNEQFF. CDR3 bases: TGTGCCAGCAGCTCTCAAATAGCGGGAGGGCCGTACAATGAGCAGTTCTTC.

This clone turned up a few times. The chain couples TRBV19 to TRBJ2-6; 8 nucleotides line up with TRBD1. Germline V lookup: CDR1 LNHDA, CDR2 SQIVND (reference sequence). With 4 bases clipped from V and 0 bases from J, the junction kept 5 bases outside the gene matches. CDR3 length equals 17 residues. The CDR3 DNA follows: TGTGCCAGTAGTAGCGGGACAGGCGTCTCTGGGGCCAACGTCCTGACTTTC. Protein product: CASSSGTGVSGANVLTF.

The rearrangement links TRBV7-8 to TRBJ1-5, with D perhaps matching TRBD1 (6 bases). Deletions cut 4 bases from V and 1 base from J, with 11 bases between. Germline V gene lookup returns CDR1 SGHVS and CDR2 FQNEAQ. This CDR3 comprises 15 residues. For the CDR3, the DNA is TGTGCCAGCAGCTCGGACAGCCTGAGCAATCAGCCCCAGCATTTT. Translating gives CASSSDSLSNQPQHF.

The chain employs TRBV7-2 and TRBJ2-7; 10 nucleotides agree with TRBD2. The CDR3 is 15 amino acids. The germline CDR1 and CDR2 sequences are SGHTA and FQGNSA. J was trimmed by 4 bases and V by 3 bases; bases with no gene match: 6. The CDR3 protein is CASSFERGGRYEQYF. The CDR3 DNA sequence: TGTGCCAGCAGCTTTGAGCGGGGGGGCCGGTACGAGCAGTACTTC.

This chain uses TRBV5-1 with TRBJ2-3; TRBD2 might be the D (6 bases). CDR3 length equals 15 residues. Per the germline V gene, CDR1 is SGHRS and CDR2 is YFSETQ. V was trimmed by 2 bases and J by 1 base, leaving 11 bases between them. The CDR3 region is CASSLMWGGTDTQYF. CDR3 coding DNA: TGCGCCAGCAGCTTAATGTGGGGGGGCACAGATACGCAGTATTTT.

The rearrangement uses TRBV30 and TRBJ1-2; no clear D. V gave up 4 bases and J gave up 2 bases, with 11 bases separating them. The CDR3 length is 13 residues. Germline assignment: CDR1 GTSNPN and CDR2 SVGIG (reference sequence). CDR3 residues: CAWKMTENYGYTF. The CDR3 bases are TGTGCCTGGAAAATGACGGAAAACTATGGCTACACCTTC.

This chain uses TRBV5-3 with TRBJ1-4; D ambiguous. TRBV5-3 is known as an ORF, though its function is uncertain. There are 15 residues in the CDR3. Trimming cost V 0 bases and J 5 bases, with 11 bases left between them. This chain's CDR3 is CARSLATALNEKLFF. CDR3 DNA sequence: TGTGCCAGAAGCTTGGCCACAGCTTTAAATGAAAAACTGTTTTTT.

This chain connects TRBV20-1 to TRBJ1-1; D is possibly TRBD1 (5 bases). CDR1 and CDR2 from the germline V gene are DFQATT and SNEGSKA (reference sequence). V lost 7 bases and J 5 bases, leaving 11 bases between the germline ends. The CDR3 covers 11 residues. This CDR3 reads CSVGRGTEAFF. DNA of the CDR3: TGCAGTGTTGGAAGGGGAACTGAAGCTTTCTTT.

The V gene is TRBV7-9, the J gene TRBJ2-2; D remains ambiguous. Deletions cut 3 bases from V and 5 bases from J, with 7 bases between. The CDR3 sequence is 13 residues long. Germline CDR1 and CDR2: SEHNR and FQNEAQ (reference sequence). CDR3 loop: CASSFGWTGELFF. The CDR3 DNA reads as TGTGCCAGCAGCTTCGGTTGGACCGGGGAGCTGTTTTTT.

In DNA, the CDR3 is TGCGCCAGCAGTCTTCAGGGTCGGACCGGGGAGCTGTTTTTT. The encoded protein is CASSLQGRTGELFF. The chain uses TRBV5-1 and TRBJ2-2, with a weak D call TRBD1 (5 bases). The V gene's germline CDR1 is SGHRS and CDR2 YFSETQ. The CDR3 sequence is 14 residues long. V lost 5 bases to trimming and J lost 5 bases, with 13 bases between them.

This sequence joins TRBV5-8 and TRBJ2-4; no clear D gene. V was cut by 4 bases and J by 4 bases, with 12 bases left in between. The CDR3 is 14 residues long. Germline V CDR1 and CDR2: SGHTS, YDEGEE. The CDR3 is CASSPRPEKNIQYF. Here the CDR3 DNA reads TGTGCCAGCAGCCCAAGGCCAGAGAAAAACATTCAGTACTTC.

The chain carries TRBV5-4 and TRBJ1-1, with 7 nucleotides matching TRBD1. This CDR3 region has 15 residues. Trimming at V came to 4 bases and at J to 2 bases, leaving 8 bases not matched to a gene. Germline CDR1 reads SGHNT; CDR2 reads YYREEE (reference sequence). The CDR3 region has the DNA TGTGCCAGCAGCCCACAGGACAGGCCTAACACTGAAGCTTTCTTT. Translation gives CASSPQDRPNTEAFF.

This chain joins TRBV6-5 and TRBJ1-1, with a possible D match to TRBD1 (5 bases). V was pared by 7 bases and J by 11 bases, with 20 bases between. The CDR3 contains 13 residues. The germline V gene has CDR1 MNHEY and CDR2 SVGAGI. DNA of the CDR3: TGTGCCAGCACCCCGGGAGGGGCTACGCGGGCTTTCTTT. Translated, it gives CASTPGGATRAFF.

The count of this clone is one. This chain links TRBV5-6 with TRBJ2-1, with a weak D call TRBD2 (6 bases). Trimming took off 0 bases at V and 5 bases at J, with 15 bases between the two ends. The CDR3 totals 16 residues. Looked up from germline, CDR1 is SGHDT and CDR2 is YYEEEE. In DNA form, the CDR3 reads TGTGCCAGCAGCTTGGAGGGGACTTCGCGGGACAATGAGCAGTTCTTC. Its translation: CASSLEGTSRDNEQFF.

This chain links TRBV5-5 with TRBJ2-7, with a possible D match to TRBD2 (6 bases). CDR3 length equals 15 residues. Trimming left V 1 base short and J 2 bases short, with 13 bases between. The germline V gene has CDR1 SGHKS and CDR2 YYEKEE (reference sequence). Here the CDR3 reads CASSLSGRGTYEQYF. CDR3 DNA: TGTGCCAGCAGCTTGTCGGGTCGGGGGACCTACGAGCAGTACTTC.

J is TRBJ2-3 and V is TRBV7-9; 9 nucleotides match TRBD1. This CDR3 has 15 amino acids. V dropped 5 bases and J dropped 3; count of bases not matched to a gene: 6. Germline V gives CDR1 SEHNR, CDR2 FQNEAQ (reference sequence). DNA for the CDR3: TGTGCCAGCAGCCAGGGACAGGGTTTGACAGATACGCAGTATTTT. Amino acid sequence: CASSQGQGLTDTQYF. The full variable domain, with the rest looked up from reference TRBV7-9 and TRBJ2-3, is DTGVSQNPRHKITKRGQNVTFRCDPISEHNRLYWYRQTLGQGPEFLTYFQNEAQLEKSRLLSDRFSAERPKGSFSTLEIQRTEQGDSAMYLCASSQGQGLTDTQYFGPGTRLTVL.

The chain is built from TRBV15 and TRBJ2-1; 8 nucleotides match TRBD1. Germline V lookup: CDR1 LNHNV, CDR2 YYDKDF (reference sequence). V was pared by 3 bases and J by 8 bases, with 9 bases of the junction left unmatched. This CDR3 contains 15 residues. Here the CDR3 DNA reads TGTGCCACCAGCAGCGCTACAGGGGGGTGGGATGAGCAGTTCTTC. Its translation is CATSSATGGWDEQFF. Using reference TRBV15 and TRBJ2-1 for the parts outside the CDR3, the full variable domain is DAMVIQNPRYQVTQFGKPVTLSCSQTLNHNVMYWYQQKSSQAPKLLFHYYDKDFNNEADTPDNFQSRRPNTSFCFLDIRSPGLGDTAMYLCATSSATGGWDEQFFGPGTRLTVL.

The rearrangement links TRBV7-9 to TRBJ2-5; D is undetermined. This CDR3 is built from 14 residues. V lost 1 base, J lost 7 bases, and 13 bases lay in between. Germline CDR1 reads SEHNR; CDR2 reads FQNEAQ (reference sequence). DNA for the CDR3: TGTGCCAGCAGCTTAGAGACCGAGGCGAGGACCCAGTACTTC. Encoded protein: CASSLETEARTQYF.

This clone was found a few times. The rearrangement links TRBV7-2 to TRBJ2-2; maybe TRBD2 (6 bases). Germline loops: CDR1 SGHTA, CDR2 FQGNSA. Trimming removed 3 bases at V and 9 bases at J, with 11 bases between. The CDR3 has 13 amino acids. The CDR3 loop reads CASSFWDFRELFF. The CDR3 bases are TGTGCCAGCAGCTTCTGGGACTTTCGGGAGCTGTTTTTT.

In DNA, the CDR3 is TGTGCCAGCAGCTCCTTGACTAGCGGGAGGGACCACGAGCAGTACTTC. It is translated as CASSSLTSGRDHEQYF. The V and J genes are TRBV6-6 and TRBJ2-7; TRBD2 aligns across 14 bases. The germline V gene has CDR1 MNHNY and CDR2 SVGAGI (reference sequence). This CDR3 spans 16 amino acids. The V gene end was trimmed by 6 bases and the J gene end by 5 bases; junction bases not matched to a gene: 9.

The gene calls are TRBV5-6 and TRBJ1-3, with D perhaps TRBD1 (6 bases). Germline V CDR1 and CDR2: SGHDT, YYEEEE. The V end was cut by 3 bases, the J end by 2 bases, with 9 bases between. The CDR3 extends over 14 amino acids. In DNA form, the CDR3 reads TGTGCCAGCAGCTCCGGGGGCCCTGGAAACACCATATATTTT. This translates into CASSSGGPGNTIYF.

V is TRBV7-2 and J is TRBJ1-1, with 7 bases aligning to TRBD1. From germline, CDR1 is SGHTA and CDR2 FQGNSA. V shed 5 bases, J shed 6 bases, and the junction held 9 bases outside the gene matches. The CDR3 length is 14 residues. CDR3 loop: CASSPDRQRPEAFF. The CDR3 DNA sequence: TGTGCCAGCAGCCCGGACAGGCAGAGGCCTGAAGCTTTCTTT.

The rearrangement joins TRBV19 to TRBJ1-1; D possibly corresponds to TRBD1 (6 bases). V was clipped by 1 base and J by 11 bases, with 20 bases between them. Germline V lookup: CDR1 LNHDA, CDR2 SQIVND (reference sequence). This CDR3 is built from 15 residues. CDR3 bases: TGTGCCAGTAGTATAGGAACAGGGTCGGCCCCTAGGGCTTTCTTT. Its protein product is CASSIGTGSAPRAFF.

The chain has TRBV6-1 and TRBJ1-1; no reliable D call. CDR1 is MNHNS and CDR2 is SASEGT in the germline V gene. The CDR3 runs to 13 residues. V gave up 7 bases and J gave up 1 base, with 10 bases separating them. The CDR3 protein is CASNPAGNTEAFF. The CDR3 DNA reads as TGTGCCAGCAACCCGGCTGGGAACACTGAAGCTTTCTTT.

The chain recombines TRBV19 with TRBJ2-3; the D gene could be TRBD1 or TRBD2 (5 bases each). The V gene's germline CDR1 is LNHDA and CDR2 SQIVND (reference sequence). The CDR3 spans 12 residues. V shed 5 bases and J shed 7 bases, with 10 bases lying between them. Here the CDR3 DNA reads TGTGCCAGTAGTTTGGGGGTCAATACGCAGTATTTT. Its protein is CASSLGVNTQYF.